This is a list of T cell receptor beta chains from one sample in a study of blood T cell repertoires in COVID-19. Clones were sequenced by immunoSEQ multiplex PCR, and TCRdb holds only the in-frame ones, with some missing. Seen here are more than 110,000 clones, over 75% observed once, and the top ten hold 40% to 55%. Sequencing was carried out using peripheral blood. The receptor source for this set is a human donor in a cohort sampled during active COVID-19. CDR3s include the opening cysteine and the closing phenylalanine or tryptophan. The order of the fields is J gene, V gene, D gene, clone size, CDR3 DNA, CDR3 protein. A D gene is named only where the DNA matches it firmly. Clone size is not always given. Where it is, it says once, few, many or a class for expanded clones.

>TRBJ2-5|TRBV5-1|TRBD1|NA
TGCGCCAGCAGCCCGGGACAGTTTGGGGAGACCCAGTACTTC
CASSPGQFGETQYF
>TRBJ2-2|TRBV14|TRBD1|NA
TGTGCCAGCAGCCGGGACAGTTACACCGGGGAGCTGTTTTTT
CASSRDSYTGELFF
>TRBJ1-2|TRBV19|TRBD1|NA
TGTGCCAGTAGCCGGACAGGGGACTCCTATGGCTACACCTTC
CASSRTGDSYGYTF
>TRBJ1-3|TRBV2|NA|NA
TGTGCCAGCAGTGATGTCCCCCCCAGCTCTGGAAACACCATATATTTT
CASSDVPPSSGNTIYF
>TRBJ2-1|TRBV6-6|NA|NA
TGTGCCAGCACCATCGGCAGGGTGAATGAGCAGTTCTTC
CASTIGRVNEQFF
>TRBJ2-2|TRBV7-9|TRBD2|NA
TGTGCCAGCAGCCCCCGTGGAGCGGGGGCATCGAACACCGGGGAGCTGTTTTTT
CASSPRGAGASNTGELFF
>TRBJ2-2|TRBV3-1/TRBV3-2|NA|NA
TGTGCCAGCAGCCAAGGATTCGGGGTCACCGGGGAGCTGTTTTTT
CASSQGFGVTGELFF
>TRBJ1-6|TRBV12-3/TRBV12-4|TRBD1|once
TGTGCCAGCAGCCGGACAGGCGGTTCACCCCTCCACTTT
CASSRTGGSPLHF
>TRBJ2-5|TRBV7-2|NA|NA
TGTGCCAGCAGCCTCCAAAGTGGGGGGCAAGAGACCCAGTACTTC
CASSLQSGGQETQYF
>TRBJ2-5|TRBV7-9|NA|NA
TGTGCCAGCAGCCTTAGTGTGAGCGCGACCCAGTACTTC
CASSLSVSATQYF
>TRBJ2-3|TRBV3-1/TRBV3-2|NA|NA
TGTGCCAGCAGCCAAGGGGGCAATGATGCAGATACGCAGTATTTT
CASSQGGNDADTQYF
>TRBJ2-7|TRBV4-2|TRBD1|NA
TGTGCCAGCAGCCGAGACAGGGGGCGGGACGAGCAGTACTTC
CASSRDRGRDEQYF
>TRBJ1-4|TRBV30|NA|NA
TGTGCCTGGAGTGGGGACGCGGGGGGGAAAGGCGAAAAACTGTTTTTT
CAWSGDAGGKGEKLFF
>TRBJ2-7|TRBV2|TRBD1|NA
TGTGCCAGAGGGACAGTCTACGAGCAGTACTTC
CARGTVYEQYF
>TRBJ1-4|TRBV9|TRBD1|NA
TGTGCCAGCAGAATGCGGGACAGGGATGAAAAACTGTTTTTT
CASRMRDRDEKLFF
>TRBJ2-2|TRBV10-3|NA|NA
TGTGCCATCCGAGAAACCCTTACGAACACCGGGGAGCTGTTTTTT
CAIRETLTNTGELFF
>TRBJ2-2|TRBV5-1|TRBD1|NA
TGCGCCAGCAGCAGACAGGGATCCGGGGAGCTGTTTTTT
CASSRQGSGELFF
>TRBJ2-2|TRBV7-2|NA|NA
TGTGCCAGCAGCCAGGGAAGGGTCAACACCGGGGAGCTGTTTTTT
CASSQGRVNTGELFF
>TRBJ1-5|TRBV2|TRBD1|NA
TGTGCCAGCAGAAGGACAGGTCTTAGCAATCAGCCCCAGCATTTT
CASRRTGLSNQPQHF
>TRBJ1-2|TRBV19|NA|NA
TGTGCCAGTAGTATAACTTCACAGCTCTATGGCTACACCTTC
CASSITSQLYGYTF
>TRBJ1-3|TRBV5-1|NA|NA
TGCGCCAGCAGCTTGGGCAGGGGAGAAGGAAACACCATATATTTT
CASSLGRGEGNTIYF
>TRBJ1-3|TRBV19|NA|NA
TGTGCCAGTAGTATAGGAGGGTACTCTGGAAACACCATATATTTT
CASSIGGYSGNTIYF
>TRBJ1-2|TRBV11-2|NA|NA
TGTGCCAGCAGCCCATATCAGGGTAACTATGGCTACACCTTC
CASSPYQGNYGYTF
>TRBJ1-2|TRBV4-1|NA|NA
TGCGCCAGCAGCCAGCGGTTTTCAGATAATCTCTATGGCTACACCTTC
CASSQRFSDNLYGYTF
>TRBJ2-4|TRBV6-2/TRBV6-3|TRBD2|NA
TGTGCCAGCAGTTACTCGCCGACTGCGGGGGGGGCCAAAAACATTCAGTACTTC
CASSYSPTAGGAKNIQYF
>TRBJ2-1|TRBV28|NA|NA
TGTGCCAGCAGTCAGAGGAATGAGCAGTTCTTC
CASSQRNEQFF
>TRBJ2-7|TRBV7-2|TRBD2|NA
TGTGCCAGCAGCCCCAGCGGCGGGGGGTTCGTGTACGAGCAGTACTTC
CASSPSGGGFVYEQYF